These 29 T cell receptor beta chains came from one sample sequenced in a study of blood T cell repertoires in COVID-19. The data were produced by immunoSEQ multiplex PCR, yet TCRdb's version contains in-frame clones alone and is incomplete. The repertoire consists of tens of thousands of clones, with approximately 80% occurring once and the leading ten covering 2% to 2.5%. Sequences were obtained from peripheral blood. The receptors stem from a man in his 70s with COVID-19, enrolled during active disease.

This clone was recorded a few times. In DNA form, the CDR3 reads TGTGCCAGTAGCCCCCCGACAGCGAACACTGAAGCTTTCTTT. It translates to CASSPPTANTEAFF. J is TRBJ1-1 and V is TRBV19; D might be TRBD1 (5 bases). The germline V and J ends were trimmed by 6 bases and 1 base, with 12 bases remaining between them. There are 14 residues in the CDR3. Germline assignment: CDR1 LNHDA and CDR2 SQIVND (reference sequence).

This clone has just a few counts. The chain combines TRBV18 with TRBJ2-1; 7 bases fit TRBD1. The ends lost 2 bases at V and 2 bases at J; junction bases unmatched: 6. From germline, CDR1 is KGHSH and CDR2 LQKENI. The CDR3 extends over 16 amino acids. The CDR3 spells CASSPLRDRTYNEQFF. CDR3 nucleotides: TGTGCCAGCTCACCATTACGGGACAGAACCTACAATGAGCAGTTCTTC.

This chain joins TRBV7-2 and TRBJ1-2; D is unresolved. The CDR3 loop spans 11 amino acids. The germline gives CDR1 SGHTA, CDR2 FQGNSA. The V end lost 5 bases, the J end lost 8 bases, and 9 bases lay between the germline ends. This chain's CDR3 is CASSPTGGYTF. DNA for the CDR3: TGTGCCAGCAGCCCTACGGGGGGCTACACCTTC.

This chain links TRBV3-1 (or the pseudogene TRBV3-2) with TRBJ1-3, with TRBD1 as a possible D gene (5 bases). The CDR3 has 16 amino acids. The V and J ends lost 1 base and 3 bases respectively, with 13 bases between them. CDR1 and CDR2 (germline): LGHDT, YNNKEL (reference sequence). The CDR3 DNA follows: TGTGCCAGCAGCCAAGCAGGCATAAGGGGTGGAAACACCATATATTTT. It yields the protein CASSQAGIRGGNTIYF.

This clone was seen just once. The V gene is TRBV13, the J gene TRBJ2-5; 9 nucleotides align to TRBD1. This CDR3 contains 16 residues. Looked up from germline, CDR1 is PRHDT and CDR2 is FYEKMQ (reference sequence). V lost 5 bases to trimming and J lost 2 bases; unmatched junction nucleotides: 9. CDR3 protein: CASSTTGGKAQETQYF. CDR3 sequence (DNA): TGTGCCAGCAGCACTACAGGGGGCAAAGCACAAGAGACCCAGTACTTC.

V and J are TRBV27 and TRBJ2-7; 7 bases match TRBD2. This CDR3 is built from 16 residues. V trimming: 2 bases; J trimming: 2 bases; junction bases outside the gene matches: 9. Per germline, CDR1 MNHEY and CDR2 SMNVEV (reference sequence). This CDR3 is CASSLTAGLKTYEQYF. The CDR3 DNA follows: TGTGCCAGCAGTTTAACGGCGGGACTAAAAACCTACGAGCAGTACTTC.

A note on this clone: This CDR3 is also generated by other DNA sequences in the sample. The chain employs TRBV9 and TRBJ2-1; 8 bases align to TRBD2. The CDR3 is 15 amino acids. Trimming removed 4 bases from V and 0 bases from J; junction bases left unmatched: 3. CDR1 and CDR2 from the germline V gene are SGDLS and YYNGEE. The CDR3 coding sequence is TGTGCCAGCAGCCCCAGCGGGAGCTCCTACAATGAGCAGTTCTTC. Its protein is CASSPSGSSYNEQFF.

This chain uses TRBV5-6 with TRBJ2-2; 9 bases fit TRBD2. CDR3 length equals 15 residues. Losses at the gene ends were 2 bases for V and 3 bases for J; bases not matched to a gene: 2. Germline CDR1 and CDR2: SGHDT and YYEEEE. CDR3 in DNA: TGTGCCAGCAGCTTCTTAGCGGGAGACACCGGGGAGCTGTTTTTT. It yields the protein CASSFLAGDTGELFF.

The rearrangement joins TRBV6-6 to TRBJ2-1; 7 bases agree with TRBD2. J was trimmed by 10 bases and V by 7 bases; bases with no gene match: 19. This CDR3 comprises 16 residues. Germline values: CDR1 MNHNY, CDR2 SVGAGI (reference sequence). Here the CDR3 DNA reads TGTGCCAGCACCCCAAACCCCCTAGCGGCCATTACAGAGCAGTTCTTC. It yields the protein CASTPNPLAAITEQFF.

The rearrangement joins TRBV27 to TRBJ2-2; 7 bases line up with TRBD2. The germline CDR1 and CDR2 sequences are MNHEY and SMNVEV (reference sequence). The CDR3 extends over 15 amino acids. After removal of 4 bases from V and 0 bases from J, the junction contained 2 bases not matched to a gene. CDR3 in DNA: TGTGCCAGCAGTTGGGCGGGAGCGAACACCGGGGAGCTGTTTTTT. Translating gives CASSWAGANTGELFF.

CDR3 amino acids: CASSFRGGAAAYGYTF. CDR3 nucleotides: TGTGCCAGCAGCTTCCGGGGAGGGGCGGCCGCCTATGGCTACACCTTC. The V and J genes are TRBV5-6 and TRBJ1-2, with D possibly matching TRBD1 (5 bases). V was shortened by 2 bases and J by 4 bases, with 18 bases between the two germline ends. CDR3 length: 16 amino acids. Germline CDR1 reads SGHDT; CDR2 reads YYEEEE.

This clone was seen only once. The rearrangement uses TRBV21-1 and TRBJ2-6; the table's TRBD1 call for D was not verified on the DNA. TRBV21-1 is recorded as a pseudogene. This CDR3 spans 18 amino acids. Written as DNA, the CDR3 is TGTGCCAGCAGCGGGCGACAGGGAACCTTCTCTGGGGCCAACGTCCTGACTTTC. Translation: CASSGRQGTFSGANVLTF.

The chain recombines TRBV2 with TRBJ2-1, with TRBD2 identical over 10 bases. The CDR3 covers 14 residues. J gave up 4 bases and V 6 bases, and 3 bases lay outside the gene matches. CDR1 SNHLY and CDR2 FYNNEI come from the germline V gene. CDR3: CASSLAGVYNEQFF. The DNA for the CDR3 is TGTGCCAGCAGCCTAGCGGGAGTTTACAATGAGCAGTTCTTC.

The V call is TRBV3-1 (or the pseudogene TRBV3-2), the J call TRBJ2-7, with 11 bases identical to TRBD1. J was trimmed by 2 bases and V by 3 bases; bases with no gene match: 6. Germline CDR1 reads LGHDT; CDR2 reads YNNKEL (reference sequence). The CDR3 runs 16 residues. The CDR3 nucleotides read TGTGCCAGCAGCCACGCCACGGACAGGGGGCCCTACGAGCAGTACTTC. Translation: CASSHATDRGPYEQYF.

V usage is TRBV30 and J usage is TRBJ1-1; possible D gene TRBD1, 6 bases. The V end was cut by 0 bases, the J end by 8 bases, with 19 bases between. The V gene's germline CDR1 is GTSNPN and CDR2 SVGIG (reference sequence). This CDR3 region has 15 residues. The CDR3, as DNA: TGTGCCTGGAGTGTTCAGGGGTACGTACAAGAAGAAGCTTTCTTT. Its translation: CAWSVQGYVQEEAFF.

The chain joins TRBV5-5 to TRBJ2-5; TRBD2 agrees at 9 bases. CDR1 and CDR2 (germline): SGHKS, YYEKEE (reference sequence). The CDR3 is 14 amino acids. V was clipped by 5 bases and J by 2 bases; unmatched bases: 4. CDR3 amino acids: CASRLAGNQETQYF. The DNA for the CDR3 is TGTGCCAGCAGGCTAGCGGGAAATCAAGAGACCCAGTACTTC.

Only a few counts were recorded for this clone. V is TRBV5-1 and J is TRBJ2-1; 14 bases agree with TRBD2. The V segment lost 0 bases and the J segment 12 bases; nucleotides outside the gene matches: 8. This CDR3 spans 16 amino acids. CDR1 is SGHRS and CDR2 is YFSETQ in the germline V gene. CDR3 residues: CASSLAGTSGRFPQFF. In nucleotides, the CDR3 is TGCGCCAGCAGCTTGGCCGGGACTAGCGGGAGATTCCCGCAGTTCTTC.

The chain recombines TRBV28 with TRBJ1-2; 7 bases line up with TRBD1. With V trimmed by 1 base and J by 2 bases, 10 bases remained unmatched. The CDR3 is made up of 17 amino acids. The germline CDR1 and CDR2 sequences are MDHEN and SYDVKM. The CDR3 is CASSLSPTGLSNYGYTF. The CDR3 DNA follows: TGTGCCAGCAGTTTATCCCCGACAGGGCTATCCAACTATGGCTACACCTTC.

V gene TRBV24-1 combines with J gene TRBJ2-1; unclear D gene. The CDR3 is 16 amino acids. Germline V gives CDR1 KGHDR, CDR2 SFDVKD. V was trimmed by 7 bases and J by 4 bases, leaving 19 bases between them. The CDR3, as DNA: TGTGCCACCAGCGAGAGCCCCCTGCACTCATACAATGAGCAGTTCTTC. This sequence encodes CATSESPLHSYNEQFF.

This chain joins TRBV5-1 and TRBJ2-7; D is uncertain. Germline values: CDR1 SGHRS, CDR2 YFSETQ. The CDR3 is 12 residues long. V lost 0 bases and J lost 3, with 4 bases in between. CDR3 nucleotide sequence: TGCGCCAGCAGCTTGGATCTCTACGAGCAGTACTTC. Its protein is CASSLDLYEQYF.

The CDR3 protein is CASSETGFSETEAFF. The CDR3 DNA follows: TGTGCCAGCAGCGAGACAGGGTTTAGTGAAACTGAAGCTTTCTTT. The chain employs TRBV4-2 and TRBJ1-1; TRBD1 aligns across 7 bases. The V and J ends lost 5 bases and 5 bases, in that order; junction bases with no gene match: 11. Germline-derived CDR1 and CDR2 are LGHNA and YNFKEQ. CDR3 length equals 15 residues.

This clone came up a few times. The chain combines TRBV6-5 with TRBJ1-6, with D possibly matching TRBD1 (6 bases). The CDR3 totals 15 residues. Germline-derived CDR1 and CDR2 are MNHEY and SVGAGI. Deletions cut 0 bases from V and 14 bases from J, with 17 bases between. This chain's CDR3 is CASSYSGGGGLTLHF. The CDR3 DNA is TGTGCCAGCAGTTACTCAGGGGGGGGTGGCCTAACCCTCCACTTT.

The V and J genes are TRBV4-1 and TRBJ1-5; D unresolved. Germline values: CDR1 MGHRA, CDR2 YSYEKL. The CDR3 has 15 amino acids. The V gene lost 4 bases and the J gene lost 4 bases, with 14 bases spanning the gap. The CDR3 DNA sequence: TGCGCCAGCAGCCTGCTACCGACCGGGAATCAGCCCCAGCATTTT. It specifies CASSLLPTGNQPQHF.

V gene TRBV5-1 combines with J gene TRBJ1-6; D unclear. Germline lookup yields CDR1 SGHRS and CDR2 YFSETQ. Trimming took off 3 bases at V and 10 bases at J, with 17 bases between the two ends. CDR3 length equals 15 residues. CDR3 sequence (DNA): TGCGCCAGCAGCTCCGGCACAGTAACTGGCTCACCCCTCCACTTT. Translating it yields CASSSGTVTGSPLHF.

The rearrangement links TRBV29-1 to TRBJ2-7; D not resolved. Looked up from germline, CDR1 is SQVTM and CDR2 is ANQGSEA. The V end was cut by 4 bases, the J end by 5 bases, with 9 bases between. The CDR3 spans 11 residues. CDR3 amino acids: CSVGDGDEQYF. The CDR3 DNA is TGCAGCGTTGGCGACGGAGACGAGCAGTACTTC.

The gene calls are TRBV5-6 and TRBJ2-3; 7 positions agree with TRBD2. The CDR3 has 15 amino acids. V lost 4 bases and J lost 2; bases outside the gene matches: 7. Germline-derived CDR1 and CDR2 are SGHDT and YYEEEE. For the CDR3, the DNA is TGTGCCAGCAGCCTGCAGCGGGACCCCACAGATACGCAGTATTTT. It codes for CASSLQRDPTDTQYF.

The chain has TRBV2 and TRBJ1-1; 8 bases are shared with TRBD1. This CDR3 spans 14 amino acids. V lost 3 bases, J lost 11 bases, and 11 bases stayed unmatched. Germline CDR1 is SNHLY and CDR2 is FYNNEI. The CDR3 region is CASSDKTRGPKAFF. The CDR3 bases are TGTGCCAGCAGTGATAAGACCAGGGGGCCTAAGGCTTTCTTT. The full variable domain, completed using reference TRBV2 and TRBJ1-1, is EPEVTQTPSHQVTQMGQEVILRCVPISNHLYFYWYRQILGQKVEFLVSFYNNEISEKSEIFDDQFSVERPDGSNFTLKIRSTKLEDSAMYFCASSDKTRGPKAFFGQGTRLTVV.

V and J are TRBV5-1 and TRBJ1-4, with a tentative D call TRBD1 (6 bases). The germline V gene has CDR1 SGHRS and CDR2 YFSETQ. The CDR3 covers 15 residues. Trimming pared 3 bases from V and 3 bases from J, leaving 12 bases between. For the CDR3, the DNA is TGCGCCAGCAGCTCCGTGGGGGCTGCTAATGAAAAACTGTTTTTT. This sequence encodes CASSSVGAANEKLFF.

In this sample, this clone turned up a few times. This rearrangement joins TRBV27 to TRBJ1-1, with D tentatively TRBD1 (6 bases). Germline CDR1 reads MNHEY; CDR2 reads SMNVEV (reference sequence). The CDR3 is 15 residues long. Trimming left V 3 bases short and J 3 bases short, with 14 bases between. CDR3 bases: TGTGCCAGCAGTTTGGGTCAGGGGTTGTACACTGAAGCTTTCTTT. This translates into CASSLGQGLYTEAFF.